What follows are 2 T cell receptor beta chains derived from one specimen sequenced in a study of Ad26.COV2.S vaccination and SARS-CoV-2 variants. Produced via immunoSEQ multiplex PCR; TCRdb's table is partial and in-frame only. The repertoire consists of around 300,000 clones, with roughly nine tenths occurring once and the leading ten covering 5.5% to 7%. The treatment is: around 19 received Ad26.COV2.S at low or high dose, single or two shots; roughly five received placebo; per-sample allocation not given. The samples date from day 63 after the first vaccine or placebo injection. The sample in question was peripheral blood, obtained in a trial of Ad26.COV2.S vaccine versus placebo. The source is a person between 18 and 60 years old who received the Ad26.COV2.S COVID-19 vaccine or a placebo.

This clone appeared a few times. CDR3 bases: TGTGCCAGCAGCCACTCCGGGACAGGGACAAACTATGGCTACACCTTC. Its protein product is CASSHSGTGTNYGYTF. The rearrangement links TRBV3-1 (or the pseudogene TRBV3-2) to TRBJ1-2; 9 bases fit TRBD1. V shed 3 bases and J 2 bases; nucleotides not matched to a gene: 7. The CDR3 is 16 amino acids. Germline V gene data show CDR1 as LGHDT and CDR2 as YNNKEL (reference sequence).

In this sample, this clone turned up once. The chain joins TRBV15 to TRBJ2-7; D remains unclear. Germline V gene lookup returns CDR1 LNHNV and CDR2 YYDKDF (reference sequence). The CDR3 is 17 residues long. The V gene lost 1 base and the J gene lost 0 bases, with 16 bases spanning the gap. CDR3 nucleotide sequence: TGTGCCACCAGCAGAGGTCAAGGAACTCGCAGCTCCTACGAGCAGTACTTC. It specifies CATSRGQGTRSSYEQYF.